This T cell receptor (beta chain) was sequenced during a study of blood T cell repertoires in COVID-19. The wider study: Researchers got acute and convalescent COVID-19 samples from the United States, Italy and Spain. PBMCs, B-cell-depleted T cells, or T cells were the source of the cDNA or gDNA that made up the material.

As handled by the study authors: Scientists estimated how many nucleated cells there were by amplifying reference gene primers. This table comes from immunoSEQ multiplex PCR, and its TCRdb copy is limited to in-frame clones, with some not included. That table furnishes V, J and clone size, whereas the DNA furnished D and trimming. The sample gives about 220,000 clones, around 82% of which show up once; 3% to 4% is in the top ten. Trimming cost V 0 bases and J 2 bases, with 10 bases left between them. This CDR3 has 15 amino acids. The V gene's germline CDR1 is LNHNV and CDR2 YYDKDF (reference sequence).

This clonotype was sampled from a woman aged 80 or older with acute or convalescent COVID-19. The sample taken for sequencing was peripheral blood. V gene TRBV15 combines with J gene TRBJ2-5; possibly TRBD2 for D (5 bases). Here the CDR3 reads CATSRDRPGQETQYF. CDR3 bases: TGTGCCACCAGCAGAGATCGCCCGGGGCAAGAGACCCAGTACTTC.